This is a list of T cell receptor beta chains from one sample in a study of OX40 agonist ivuxolimab in advanced cancers. Sequencing was performed with immunoSEQ multiplex PCR; in TCRdb, only in-frame clones are kept and a portion is missing. The sample includes around 90,000 clones, around 90% of them seen just once. Source: CD4+ or CD8+ T cells sorted from blood, taken in a trial of the OX40 agonist ivuxolimab. The receptors were gathered from an adult with an advanced solid tumor such as melanoma, head and neck, liver or kidney cancer. Both conserved end residues are part of each CDR3. Each record gives: V gene, J gene, D gene, clone size, CDR3 DNA, CDR3 protein. The D gene is left open where the match is weak. The listing skips clone size in some rows; elsewhere it reads once, few, many or a size class.

V: TRBV7-2; J: TRBJ2-1; D: .; size: .; DNA: TGTGCCAGCAGACCAGGGGCCTCCTACAATGAGCAGTTCTTC; CDR3: CASRPGASYNEQFF
V: TRBV21-1; J: TRBJ1-1; D: .; size: .; DNA: TGTGCCAGTCGCCCCGACGGGGGTGGCGTGGACACTGAAGCTTTCTTT; CDR3: CASRPDGGGVDTEAFF
V: TRBV7-9; J: TRBJ1-2; D: .; size: .; DNA: TGTGCCAGCAGCTTAGCGGGGGGTGGCTATGGCTACACCTTC; CDR3: CASSLAGGGYGYTF
V: TRBV6-1; J: TRBJ2-2; D: .; size: once; DNA: TGTGCCAGCAGTGAAGTGGCAGGGCTGAACACCGGGGAGCTGTTTTTT; CDR3: CASSEVAGLNTGELFF
V: TRBV7-2; J: TRBJ2-6; D: .; size: .; DNA: TGTGCCAGCAGCATTACCCGTGGCTCTGGGGCCAACGTCCTGACTTTC; CDR3: CASSITRGSGANVLTF
V: TRBV25-1; J: TRBJ1-3; D: TRBD1; size: .; DNA: TGTGCCAGCAGCAGGGGGTCTGGAAACACCATATATTTT; CDR3: CASSRGSGNTIYF
V: TRBV7-7; J: TRBJ2-2; D: .; size: .; DNA: TGTGCCAGCAGCAAGGCAGGGGAAGCCGGGGAGCTGTTTTTT; CDR3: CASSKAGEAGELFF
V: TRBV7-9; J: TRBJ2-5; D: .; size: .; DNA: TGTGCCAGCAGCTTTATTCCGGGGGCGAGCGAGACCCAGTACTTC; CDR3: CASSFIPGASETQYF
V: TRBV9; J: TRBJ1-1; D: .; size: medium-sized; DNA: TGTGCCAGCAGCCTAACAGGGAACACTGAAGCTTTCTTT; CDR3: CASSLTGNTEAFF
V: TRBV5-5; J: TRBJ1-6; D: .; size: .; DNA: TGTGCCAGCAGCTTGGGGGGATCCTATAATTCACCCCTCCACTTT; CDR3: CASSLGGSYNSPLHF
V: TRBV30; J: TRBJ2-7; D: .; size: .; DNA: TGTGCCTGGAGGTCTTTTGGGCAGAGCTACGAGCAGTACTTC; CDR3: CAWRSFGQSYEQYF
V: TRBV5-4; J: TRBJ1-3; D: .; size: .; DNA: TGTGCCAGCAGCTTGGCAAACATCGAAGAGTCTGGAAACACCATATATTTT; CDR3: CASSLANIEESGNTIYF
V: TRBV11-2; J: TRBJ2-3; D: .; size: .; DNA: TGTGCCAGCAGCCCAGAGGATACGCAGTATTTT; CDR3: CASSPEDTQYF
V: TRBV7-8; J: TRBJ2-7; D: .; size: .; DNA: TGTGCCAGCAGGGACCACCCGGGGTCATCCTCCTACGAGCAGTACTTC; CDR3: CASRDHPGSSSYEQYF
V: TRBV6-5; J: TRBJ2-1; D: TRBD2; size: .; DNA: TGTGCCAGCAGTTACCCCGGGACTAGTAATGAGCAGTTCTTC; CDR3: CASSYPGTSNEQFF
V: TRBV7-8; J: TRBJ2-3; D: .; size: .; DNA: TGTGCCAGCAGCGTCCGGGGGACCGGGACGCCAGAGACGCAGTATTTT; CDR3: CASSVRGTGTPETQYF
V: TRBV5-1; J: TRBJ2-5; D: TRBD2; size: .; DNA: TGCGCCAGCAGCTTGGCCGGCCTAGCGGGGACAGAGACCCAGTACTTC; CDR3: CASSLAGLAGTETQYF
V: TRBV10-1; J: TRBJ2-3; D: .; size: .; DNA: TGCGCCAGCAGTGACTGGGGCACAGATACGCAGTATTTT; CDR3: CASSDWGTDTQYF
V: TRBV5-1; J: TRBJ2-7; D: TRBD1; size: .; DNA: TGCGCCAGCAGCGGTGGACAGGGCGGCCCCTACGAGCAGTACTTC; CDR3: CASSGGQGGPYEQYF
V: TRBV5-1; J: TRBJ2-7; D: .; size: once; DNA: TGCGCCAGCAGCTTGACGGTGAACGGCTACGAGCAGTACTTC; CDR3: CASSLTVNGYEQYF
V: TRBV30; J: TRBJ2-5; D: TRBD2; size: .; DNA: TGTGCCTGGAGTAGGGGGAGCGGGGGACACCAAGAGACCCAGTACTTC; CDR3: CAWSRGSGGHQETQYF
V: TRBV7-6; J: TRBJ2-1; D: .; size: .; DNA: TGTGCCAGCAGCGGGATAGGAGTGAGGTACAATGAGCAGTTCTTC; CDR3: CASSGIGVRYNEQFF
V: TRBV4-3; J: TRBJ1-1; D: .; size: .; DNA: TGCGCCAGCAGCCAAGATAACGGCATTAGTGAAGCTTTCTTT; CDR3: CASSQDNGISEAFF
V: TRBV9; J: TRBJ2-3; D: .; size: .; DNA: TGTGCCAGCAGCGCCGGGCCTACCCATAGCACAGATACGCAGTATTTT; CDR3: CASSAGPTHSTDTQYF
V: TRBV11-2; J: TRBJ2-2; D: .; size: .; DNA: TGTGCCAGCAGCCCACGTAGCTCCGGGGAGCTGTTTTTT; CDR3: CASSPRSSGELFF
V: TRBV4-3; J: TRBJ2-7; D: TRBD2; size: .; DNA: TGCGCCAGCAGCCAAGCAGTAGCGGGGGACCCCTACGAGCAGTACTTC; CDR3: CASSQAVAGDPYEQYF
V: TRBV2; J: TRBJ2-1; D: .; size: few; DNA: TGTGCCAGCAGTGAATCCCTGGGGCCTAATGAGCAGTTCTTC; CDR3: CASSESLGPNEQFF
V: TRBV28; J: TRBJ1-1; D: .; size: .; DNA: TGTGCCAGCAGTTCCGGGACGGAAGTCACTGAAGCTTTCTTT; CDR3: CASSSGTEVTEAFF
V: TRBV5-1; J: TRBJ2-1; D: .; size: .; DNA: TGCGCCAGCAGCGGGAACAGCCTAACAGTAGGTGAGCAGTTCTTC; CDR3: CASSGNSLTVGEQFF